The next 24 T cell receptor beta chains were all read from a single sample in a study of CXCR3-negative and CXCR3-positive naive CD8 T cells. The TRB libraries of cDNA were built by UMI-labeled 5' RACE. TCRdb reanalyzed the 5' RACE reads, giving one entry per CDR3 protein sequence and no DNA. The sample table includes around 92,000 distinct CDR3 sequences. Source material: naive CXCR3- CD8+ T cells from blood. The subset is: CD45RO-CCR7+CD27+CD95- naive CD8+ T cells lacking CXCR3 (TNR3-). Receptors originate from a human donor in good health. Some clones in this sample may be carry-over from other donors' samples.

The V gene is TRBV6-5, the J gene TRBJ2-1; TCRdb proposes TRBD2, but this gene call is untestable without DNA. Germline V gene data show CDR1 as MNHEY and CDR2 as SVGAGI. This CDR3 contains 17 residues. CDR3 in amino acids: CASSDLRYSGQHNEQFF.

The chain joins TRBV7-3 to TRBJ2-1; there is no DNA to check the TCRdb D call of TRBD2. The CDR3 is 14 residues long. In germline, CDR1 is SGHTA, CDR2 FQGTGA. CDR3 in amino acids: CASSAGLAGVEQFF.

The chain's CDR3 is CASSQGGGLEAFF. The gene calls are TRBV4-3 and TRBJ1-1; TCRdb names TRBD1, which stays unverified in the absence of DNA. Germline loops: CDR1 LGHNA, CDR2 YSLEER. This CDR3 region has 13 residues.

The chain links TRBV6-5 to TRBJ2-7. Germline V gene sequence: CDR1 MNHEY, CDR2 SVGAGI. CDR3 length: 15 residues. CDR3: CASSLLRTGAHEQYF.

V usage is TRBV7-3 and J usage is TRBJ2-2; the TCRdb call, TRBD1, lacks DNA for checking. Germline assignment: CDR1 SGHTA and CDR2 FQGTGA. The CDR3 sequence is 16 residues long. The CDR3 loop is CASSRPGHTNTGELFF.

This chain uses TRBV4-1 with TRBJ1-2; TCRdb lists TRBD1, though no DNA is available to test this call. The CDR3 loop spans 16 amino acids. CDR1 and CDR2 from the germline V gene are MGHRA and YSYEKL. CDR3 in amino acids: CASSPKGGFVSDGYTF.

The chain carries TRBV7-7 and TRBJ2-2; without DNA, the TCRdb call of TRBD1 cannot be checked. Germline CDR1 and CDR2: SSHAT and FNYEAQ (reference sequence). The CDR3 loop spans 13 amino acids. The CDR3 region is CASSPDRSGELFF.

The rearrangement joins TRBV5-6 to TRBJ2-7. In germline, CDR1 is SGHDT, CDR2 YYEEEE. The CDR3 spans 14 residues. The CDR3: CASSPRGTRYEQYF.

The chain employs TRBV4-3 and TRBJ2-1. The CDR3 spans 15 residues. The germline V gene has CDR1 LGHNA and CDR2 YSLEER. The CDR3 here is CASSQDRSSVYEQFF.

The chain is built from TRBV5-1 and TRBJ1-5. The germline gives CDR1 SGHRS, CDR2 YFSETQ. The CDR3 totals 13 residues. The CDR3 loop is CASSSYTGQPQHF.

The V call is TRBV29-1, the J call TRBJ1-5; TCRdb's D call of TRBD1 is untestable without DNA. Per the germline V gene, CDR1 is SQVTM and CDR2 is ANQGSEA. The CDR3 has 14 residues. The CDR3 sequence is CSGNRDRSNQPQHF.

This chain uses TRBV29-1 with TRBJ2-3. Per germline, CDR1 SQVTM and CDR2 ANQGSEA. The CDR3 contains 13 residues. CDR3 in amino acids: CSVEPENTDTQYF.

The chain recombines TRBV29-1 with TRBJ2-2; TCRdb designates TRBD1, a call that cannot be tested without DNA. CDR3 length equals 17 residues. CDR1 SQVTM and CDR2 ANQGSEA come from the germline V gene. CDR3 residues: CSADIFGQGTNTGELFF.

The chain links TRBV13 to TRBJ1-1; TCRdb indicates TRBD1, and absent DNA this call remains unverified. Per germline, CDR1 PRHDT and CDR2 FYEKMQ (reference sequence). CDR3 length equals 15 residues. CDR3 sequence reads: CASSFPGTEGPEAFF.

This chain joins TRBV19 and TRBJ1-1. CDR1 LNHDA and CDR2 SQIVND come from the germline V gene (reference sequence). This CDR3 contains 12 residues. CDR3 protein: CASSIYRTEAFF.

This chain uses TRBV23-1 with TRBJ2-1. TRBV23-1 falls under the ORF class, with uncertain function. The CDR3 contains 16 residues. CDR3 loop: CASTAPGSNSYNEQFF.

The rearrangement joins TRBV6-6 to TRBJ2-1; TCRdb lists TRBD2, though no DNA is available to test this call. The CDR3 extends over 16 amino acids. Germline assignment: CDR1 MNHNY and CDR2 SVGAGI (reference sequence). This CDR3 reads CASSYSIGGKADEQFF.

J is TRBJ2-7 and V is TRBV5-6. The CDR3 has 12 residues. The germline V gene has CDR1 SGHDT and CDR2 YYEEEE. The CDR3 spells CASSGVTNEQYF.

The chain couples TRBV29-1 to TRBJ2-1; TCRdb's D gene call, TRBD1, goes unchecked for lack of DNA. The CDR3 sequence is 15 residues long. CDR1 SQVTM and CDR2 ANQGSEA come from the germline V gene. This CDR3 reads CSVEEDRELGGEQFF.

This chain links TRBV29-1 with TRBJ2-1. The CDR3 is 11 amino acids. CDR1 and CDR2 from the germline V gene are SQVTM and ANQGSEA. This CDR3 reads CSVEVGAEQFF.

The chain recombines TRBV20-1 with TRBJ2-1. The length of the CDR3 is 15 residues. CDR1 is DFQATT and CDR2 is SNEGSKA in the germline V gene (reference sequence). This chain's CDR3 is CSAREPPSEVHEQFF.

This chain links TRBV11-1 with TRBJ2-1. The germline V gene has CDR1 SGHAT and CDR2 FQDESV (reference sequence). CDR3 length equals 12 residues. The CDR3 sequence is CASSPEHDEQFF.

The CDR3 is CATNHERGQPQHF. The chain couples TRBV5-1 to TRBJ1-5. The length of the CDR3 is 13 residues. CDR1 and CDR2 from the germline V gene are SGHRS and YFSETQ.

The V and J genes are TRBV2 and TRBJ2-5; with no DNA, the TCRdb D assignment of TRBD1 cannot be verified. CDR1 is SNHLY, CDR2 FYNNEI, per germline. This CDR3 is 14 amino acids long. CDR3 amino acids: CARGGDRARETQYF.